The 14 T cell receptor beta chains presented below share a single source sample, sequenced in a study of cytomegalovirus exposure and HLA in healthy donors. In the PCR, 60 Vbeta and 13 Jbeta primers were used. Sequencing was performed with immunoSEQ multiplex PCR; in TCRdb, only in-frame clones are kept and a portion is missing. Of 130,000 to 150,000 clones in the sample, over 70% were seen once. Input material: PBMCs. Receptors were obtained from a man aged 25-40 years in good health and CMV-seropositive.

The chain has TRBV30 and TRBJ2-3; D is perhaps TRBD2 (6 bases). The germline CDR1 and CDR2 sequences are GTSNPN and SVGIG (reference sequence). The length of the CDR3 is 15 residues. V was cut by 6 bases and J by 2 bases, with 18 bases left in between. The CDR3 loop reads CACVSGLLITDTQYF. DNA of the CDR3: TGTGCCTGCGTCAGTGGACTACTTATCACAGATACGCAGTATTTT.

This rearrangement joins TRBV27 to TRBJ2-7; 10 bases are shared with TRBD1. The CDR3 consists of 14 residues. Unmatched junction bases numbered 5, after V lost 2 bases and J lost 7 bases. Looked up from germline, CDR1 is MNHEY and CDR2 is SMNVEV (reference sequence). The CDR3 loop reads CASSLLGQGIEQYF. The CDR3 DNA sequence: TGTGCCAGCAGTTTACTGGGACAGGGGATTGAGCAGTACTTC.

This clone came up a few times. This sample also contains other DNA sequences that code for the same CDR3. The V call is TRBV10-3, the J call TRBJ2-7; D may be TRBD2 (6 bases). The CDR3 covers 11 residues. Per the germline V gene, CDR1 is ENHRY and CDR2 is SYGVKD. The V end was cut by 3 bases, the J end by 6 bases, with 6 bases between. The chain's CDR3 is CAISDGGEQYF. CDR3 in DNA: TGTGCCATCAGTGACGGGGGCGAGCAGTACTTC.

The chain couples TRBV9 to TRBJ1-2; 7 nucleotides line up with TRBD1. This CDR3 spans 15 amino acids. V lost 4 bases, J lost 7 bases, and 13 bases stayed unmatched. Germline assignment: CDR1 SGDLS and CDR2 YYNGEE. CDR3 sequence: CASSPKTGLVSGYTF. In nucleotides, the CDR3 is TGTGCCAGCAGCCCCAAGACAGGGCTGGTTAGTGGCTACACCTTC.

This clone was found once. V usage is TRBV10-3 and J usage is TRBJ1-3; D uncertain. Trimming stripped 9 bases from V and 2 bases from J, with 11 bases between. CDR3 size: 13 residues. Germline CDR1 ENHRY, CDR2 SYGVKD. The CDR3 reads CAITGLPGNTIYF. The CDR3 bases are TGTGCCATTACGGGTCTACCTGGAAACACCATATATTTT.

The sample holds a few counts of this clone. The J gene is TRBJ1-1, the V gene TRBV27; D call uncertain. The V and J ends lost 5 bases and 4 bases respectively, with 17 bases between them. The germline V gene encodes CDR1 MNHEY and CDR2 SMNVEV (reference sequence). This CDR3 spans 15 amino acids. The chain's CDR3 is CASSPSPFPGTEAFF. The DNA of the CDR3 is TGTGCCAGCAGTCCATCCCCCTTTCCGGGCACTGAAGCTTTCTTT.

The chain uses TRBV25-1 and TRBJ1-1; TRBD1 is a possible D gene (6 bases). V was trimmed by 1 base and J by 10 bases, leaving 10 bases between them. CDR1 is MGHDK, CDR2 SYGVNS, per germline. The CDR3 is 12 amino acids. The CDR3 region is CASSELVGGAFF. The CDR3 DNA is TGTGCCAGCAGTGAATTAGTAGGGGGAGCTTTCTTT.

V is TRBV5-1 and J is TRBJ2-7; 11 bases map to TRBD1. Unmatched junction bases numbered 9, after V lost 4 bases and J lost 3 bases. Germline CDR1 is SGHRS and CDR2 is YFSETQ. The CDR3 has 16 residues. The DNA of the CDR3 is TGCGCCAGCAGCAAGCCGGGACAGGGGGTCAACTACGAGCAGTACTTC. It specifies CASSKPGQGVNYEQYF. The full variable domain, in which reference TRBV5-1 and TRBJ2-7 provide the parts outside the CDR3, is KAGVTQTPRYLIKTRGQQVTLSCSPISGHRSVSWYQQTPGQGLQFLFEYFSETQRNKGNFPGRFSGRQFSNSRSEMNVSTLELGDSALYLCASSKPGQGVNYEQYFGPGTRLTVT.

This chain uses TRBV10-3 with TRBJ2-5, with 13 bases identical to TRBD2. In germline, CDR1 is ENHRY, CDR2 SYGVKD. The ends lost 6 bases at V and 2 bases at J; junction bases unmatched: 9. The length of the CDR3 is 17 residues. The CDR3 region is CAISGTSGIDRQETQYF. The CDR3 region has the DNA TGTGCCATCAGCGGGACTAGCGGGATCGACCGGCAAGAGACCCAGTACTTC.

This rearrangement joins TRBV9 to TRBJ1-2, with D maybe TRBD1 (5 bases). This CDR3 spans 11 amino acids. Germline V gene lookup returns CDR1 SGDLS and CDR2 YYNGEE. The ends were cut back, 3 bases at V and 8 bases at J, with 8 bases in the middle. The CDR3 loop is CASSARQGYTF. Here the CDR3 DNA reads TGTGCCAGCAGCGCCAGACAGGGCTACACCTTC.

The chain joins TRBV5-1 to TRBJ2-5, with 9 bases matching TRBD1. CDR3 length equals 15 residues. V lost 4 bases, J lost 6 bases, and 10 bases stayed unmatched. The V gene's germline CDR1 is SGHRS and CDR2 YFSETQ. CDR3 bases: TGCGCCAGCAGCCCCCCGGGACAGGGCACCCAGACCCAGTACTTC. This encodes CASSPPGQGTQTQYF.

The V gene is TRBV28, the J gene TRBJ2-5, with D possibly being TRBD2 (6 bases). The DNA end is a closer match to TRBJ2-7, so the J assignment may be wrong. This CDR3 is 17 amino acids long. Germline lookup yields CDR1 MDHEN and CDR2 SYDVKM. The CDR3 bases are TGTGCCAGCAGCTCAAATAAATGGGTGGGCGGGGACTACGAGCAGTACTTC. Its translation: CASSSNKWVGGDYEQYF.

This sequence joins TRBV10-1 and TRBJ2-5; tentative D call: TRBD2 (5 bases). With 2 bases removed from V and 5 bases from J, the gap between germline ends came to 12 bases. The CDR3 runs 14 residues. The germline V gene has CDR1 WNHNN and CDR2 SYGVQD (reference sequence). CDR3 coding DNA: TGCGCCAGCAGTGAGAGCGGCCGAGGGGAGACCCAGTACTTC. This codes for CASSESGRGETQYF.

The genes are TRBV4-3 and TRBJ1-1; TRBD1 matches at 7 bases. CDR3 length: 17 amino acids. Germline CDR1 reads LGHNA; CDR2 reads YSLEER. V shed 1 base and J 0 bases; nucleotides not matched to a gene: 8. CDR3 sequence (DNA): TGCGCCAGCAGCCAAGTCCCGCCGGGACAGATGAACACTGAAGCTTTCTTT. It translates to CASSQVPPGQMNTEAFF.